This TCR beta chain was recorded in a study of T-cell reconstitution after alpha-beta-depleted transplantation in children. Findings and caveats of the study: Newly made T cells mostly supplied T-cell counts and diversity one year after transplant.

The TCRbeta library was prepared with unique molecular identifiers. TCRdb re-derived calls from the PCR reads in MiXCR, one entry per CDR3 protein. Here the sample spans 440,000 or so distinct CDR3 sequences, roughly two fifths being singletons. This clonotype was counted ten times or more. Its antigen is unknown. The germline V gene has CDR1 LGHDT and CDR2 YNNKEL (reference sequence). V was pared by 6 bases and J by 1 base, with 6 bases of the junction left unmatched. CDR3 size: 15 residues. The sequence was collected from a girl aged 2 to 9 with aplastic anemia, due to receive a stem cell transplant. The chain has TRBV3-1 and TRBJ2-1; 7 nucleotides align to TRBD2. This specimen was PBMCs, taken before TCRalphabeta/CD19-depleted stem cell transplant. CDR3 protein: CASRESGNSYNEQFF. The CDR3 DNA sequence: TGTGCCAGCAGGGAGAGCGGGAATTCCTACAATGAGCAGTTCTTC.